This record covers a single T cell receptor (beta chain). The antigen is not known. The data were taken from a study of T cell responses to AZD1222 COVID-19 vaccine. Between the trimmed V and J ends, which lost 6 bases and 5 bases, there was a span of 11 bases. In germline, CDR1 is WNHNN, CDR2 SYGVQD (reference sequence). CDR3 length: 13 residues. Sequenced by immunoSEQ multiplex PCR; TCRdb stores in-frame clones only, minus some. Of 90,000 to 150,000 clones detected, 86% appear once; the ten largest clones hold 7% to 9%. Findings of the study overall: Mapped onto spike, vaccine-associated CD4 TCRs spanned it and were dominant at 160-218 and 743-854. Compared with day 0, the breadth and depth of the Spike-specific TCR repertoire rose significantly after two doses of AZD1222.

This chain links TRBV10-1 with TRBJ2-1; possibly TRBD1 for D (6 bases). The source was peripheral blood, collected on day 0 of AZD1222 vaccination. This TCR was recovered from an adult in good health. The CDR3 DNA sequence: TGCGCCAGCAGCCCCGGACAGCACAATGAGCAGTTCTTC. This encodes CASSPGQHNEQFF.